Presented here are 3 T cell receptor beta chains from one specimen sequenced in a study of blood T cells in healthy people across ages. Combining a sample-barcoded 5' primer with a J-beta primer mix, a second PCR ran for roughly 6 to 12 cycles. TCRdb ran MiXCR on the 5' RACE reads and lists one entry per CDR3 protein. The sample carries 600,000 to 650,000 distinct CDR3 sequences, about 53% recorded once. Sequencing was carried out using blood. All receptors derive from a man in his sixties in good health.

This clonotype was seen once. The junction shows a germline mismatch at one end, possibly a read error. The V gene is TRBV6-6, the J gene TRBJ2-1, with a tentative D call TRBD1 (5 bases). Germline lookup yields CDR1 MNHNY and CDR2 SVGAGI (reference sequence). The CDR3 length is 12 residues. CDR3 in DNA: TGTGCCAGCAGTTACCAGGGCGATGAGCGGTTCTTC. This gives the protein CASSYQGDERFF.

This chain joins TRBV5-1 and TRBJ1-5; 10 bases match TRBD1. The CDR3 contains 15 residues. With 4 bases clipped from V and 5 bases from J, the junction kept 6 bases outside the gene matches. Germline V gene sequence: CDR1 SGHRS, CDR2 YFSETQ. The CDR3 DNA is TGCGCCAGCAGCCCCGGGACAGGGGTTCATCAGCCCCAGCATTTT. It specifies CASSPGTGVHQPQHF.

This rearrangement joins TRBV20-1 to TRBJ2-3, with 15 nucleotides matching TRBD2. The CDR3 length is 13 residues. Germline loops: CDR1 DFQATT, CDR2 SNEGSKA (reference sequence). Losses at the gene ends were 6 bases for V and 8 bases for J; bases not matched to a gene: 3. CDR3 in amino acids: CSARTSGGATQYF. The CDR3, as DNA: TGCAGTGCAAGGACTAGCGGGGGGGCTACGCAGTATTTT.